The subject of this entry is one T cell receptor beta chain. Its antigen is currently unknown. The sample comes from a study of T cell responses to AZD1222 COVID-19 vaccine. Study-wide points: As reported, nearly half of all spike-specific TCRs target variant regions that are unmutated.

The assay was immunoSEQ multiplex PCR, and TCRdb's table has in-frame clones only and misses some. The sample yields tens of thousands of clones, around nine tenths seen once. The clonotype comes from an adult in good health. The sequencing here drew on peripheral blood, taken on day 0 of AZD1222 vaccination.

The CDR3 reads CASSLGSSGWETQYF. CDR3 DNA sequence: TGTGCCAGCAGTTTAGGGTCTAGCGGTTGGGAGACCCAGTACTTC. This chain links TRBV27 with TRBJ2-5; 7 bases are a match to TRBD2. V trimming: 2 bases; J trimming: 5 bases; junction bases outside the gene matches: 8. Germline V gene lookup returns CDR1 MNHEY and CDR2 SMNVEV (reference sequence). The CDR3 covers 15 residues.